This TCR beta chain was recorded in a study of a mutant IDH1 vaccine in newly diagnosed glioma. Study overall: Sex distribution of treated patients was approximately 60% male and about 38% female; mean age was 40.4 years.

The protocol was immunoSEQ multiplex PCR, while the TCRdb copy is restricted to in-frame clones and leaves out a portion. The table lists about 60,000 clones, about 80% of them singletons. The sample's time point: week 23, last vaccination. The study gave 300 ug of mutant IDH1 20-mer peptide per vaccine dose, with topical imiquimod. Turning to this clone: Its specificity is not known.

Material: PBMCs, obtained from a glioma patient whose treatment included an IDH1 peptide vaccine. This TCR came from a man between 18 and 35 years old with glioma.

CDR3: CASSLQTGSGYTF. The CDR3 coding sequence is TGTGCCAGCAGTTTACAGACAGGGTCTGGCTACACCTTC. J is TRBJ1-2 and V is TRBV28; 7 bases align to TRBD1. The CDR3 is 13 residues long. Unmatched junction bases numbered 4, after V lost 2 bases and J lost 7 bases. Germline loops: CDR1 MDHEN, CDR2 SYDVKM.